Listed below are T cell receptor beta chains from one sample, sequenced in a study of T cell changes during pregnancy in multiple sclerosis. Profiled with immunoSEQ multiplex PCR; TCRdb holds only in-frame clones, not every one. This sample has 29,000 or so clones, with about 91% found just once. The material was CD8+ T cells from peripheral blood mononuclear cells, obtained after pregnancy. These receptors originate from a female donor with multiple sclerosis, enrolled in a pregnancy study. CDR3s include the opening cysteine and the closing phenylalanine or tryptophan. A D gene is named only where the DNA matches it firmly. Expanded clones get a size class; other rows say once, few or many, or leave the size out.

TGCGCCAGCAGCGATAACAATGAGAACACTGAAGCTTTCTTT CASSDNNENTEAFF TRBJ1-1 TRBV5-4 - -
TGCGCCAGCAGCCAAGAGCCCGACGGGGATACGCAGTATTTT CASSQEPDGDTQYF TRBJ2-3 TRBV4-3 - -
TGTGCCAGCAGCTACCCGGGACTAGCGGGAAGAGATGAGCAGTTCTTC CASSYPGLAGRDEQFF TRBJ2-1 TRBV11-3 TRBD2 -
TGTGCCATCAGTGAGTCCAGGAGGGGTGCTGGAAACACCATATATTTT CAISESRRGAGNTIYF TRBJ1-3 TRBV10-3 - -
TGTGCCAGCAGCCCCCCCATGGGAGTTGAGCAGTTCTTC CASSPPMGVEQFF TRBJ2-1 TRBV13 - -
TGTGCCAGCAGCCAGGGGACAGGGGGGAGGACTGAAGCTTTCTTT CASSQGTGGRTEAFF TRBJ1-1 TRBV4-2 TRBD1 -
TGTGCCAGCAGGCTTTACGGACTAGGAGATGAGCAGTTCTTC CASRLYGLGDEQFF TRBJ2-1 TRBV28 TRBD2 -
TGTGCCAGCAGCGACGGGACAGTCCAAGAGACCCAGTACTTC CASSDGTVQETQYF TRBJ2-5 TRBV7-9 TRBD1 -
TGTGCCAGCAGCATAGGACATTTGGATGAGCAGTTCTTC CASSIGHLDEQFF TRBJ2-1 TRBV11-2 - -
TGTGCCAGCAGCTTCCAACTAGCGGGAAATAATGAGCAGTTCTTC CASSFQLAGNNEQFF TRBJ2-1 TRBV5-4 TRBD2 -
TGTGCCAGCAGCACCCGGGTAGCTGAAGCTTTCTTT CASSTRVAEAFF TRBJ1-1 TRBV7-2 - -
TGTGCCAGCAGTGATAAAGCGGGAGACGGCACAGATACGCAGTATTTT CASSDKAGDGTDTQYF TRBJ2-3 TRBV6-4 TRBD2 -
TGTGCCAGCAGCATGACAGGGTTGGGAACCTACGAGCAGTACTTC CASSMTGLGTYEQYF TRBJ2-7 TRBV5-6 TRBD1 -
TGTGCCAGCAGGTCAGGGGTTGACACTGAAGCTTTCTTT CASRSGVDTEAFF TRBJ1-1 TRBV7-9 - -
TGTGCCAGCAGTTCCCCCCGGGGTAGCGGGAGATCCTACGAGCAGTACTTC CASSSPRGSGRSYEQYF TRBJ2-7 TRBV28 TRBD2 -
TGTGCCAGCAGTTTTGGGTTAGAGGTGGCCGAATCGGGGGACGAGCAGTACTTC CASSFGLEVAESGDEQYF TRBJ2-7 TRBV28 - -
TGTGCCAGTAGTATAGGGTCAGGGGAGTTCGGGACTGAAGCTTTCTTT CASSIGSGEFGTEAFF TRBJ1-1 TRBV19 - -
TGTGCCAGCAGCCGTCGACTAGCGGAGCTGGATGAGCAGTTCTTC CASSRRLAELDEQFF TRBJ2-1 TRBV4-2 TRBD2 -
TGTGCCACCAGCCCCCGCGGTTCCAATGAGCAGTTCTTC CATSPRGSNEQFF TRBJ2-1 TRBV15 - -
TGTGCCAGCAGTTTCACTTTGACCGGGACTGAAGCTTTCTTT CASSFTLTGTEAFF TRBJ1-1 TRBV28 - -
TGTGCCAGCAGTTTCGTTCTCGGGGCTGGGGCCAACGTCCTGACTTTC CASSFVLGAGANVLTF TRBJ2-6 TRBV6-5 - -
TGTGCCAGCAGCGACACACGACTAGTTGTCGACACCGGGGAGCTGTTTTTT CASSDTRLVVDTGELFF TRBJ2-2 TRBV5-4 - -
TGCAGCGTTCTGACAAGAATCTCCTACGAGCAGTACTTC CSVLTRISYEQYF TRBJ2-7 TRBV29-1 - -
TGTGCCAGCAGTGAATCCAGGGACACCGGGGAGCTGTTTTTT CASSESRDTGELFF TRBJ2-2 TRBV25-1 - -
TGCGCCAGCAGCCAAGATAAGGGGACAGGGGGATTCTCTGGGGCCAACGTCCTGACTTTC CASSQDKGTGGFSGANVLTF TRBJ2-6 TRBV4-3 TRBD1 -
TGTGCCTGGAGCTCGCTCCAGCGGGAGGTAGGTGAGCAGTACTTC CAWSSLQREVGEQYF TRBJ2-7 TRBV30 TRBD2 -
TGTGCCAGCAGTCCTGGACTAGCGGAAGAGCAGTTCTTC CASSPGLAEEQFF TRBJ2-1 TRBV6-5 TRBD2 -
TGTGCCAGCAGCTCCCGGGACTACTATGGCTACACCTTC CASSSRDYYGYTF TRBJ1-2 TRBV7-9 - -
TGTGCCAGCAGCGGACAGGGGATTGAAGCTTCCTTT CASSGQGIEASF TRBJ1-1 TRBV27 TRBD1 -
TGTGCCAGCAGGGAAGGGACTAGCGGGAGTTTCCTGGGGGCCGGGGAGCTGTTTTTT CASREGTSGSFLGAGELFF TRBJ2-2 TRBV27 TRBD2 -
TGTGCCAGCAGCGTAGGTTTACGACTAGCGGGAGAGGGGGAGACCCAGTACTTC CASSVGLRLAGEGETQYF TRBJ2-5 TRBV9 TRBD2 once
TGTGCCAGCAGTGAAAAGGCGGAGACCGGGAGAGGGGACGAGCAGTACTTC CASSEKAETGRGDEQYF TRBJ2-7 TRBV25-1 - -
TGCGCCAGCAGCACCCGGACAGGGGGCCAAGAGACCCAGTACTTC CASSTRTGGQETQYF TRBJ2-5 TRBV5-1 TRBD1 -
TGTGCCAGCAGCTTAGTTCCCGAGGATACGCAGTATTTT CASSLVPEDTQYF TRBJ2-3 TRBV7-2 - -
TGTGCCAGCAGCGTCCCCCTAGCGGGAGGGCCGGAAGATGAGCAGTTCTTC CASSVPLAGGPEDEQFF TRBJ2-1 TRBV5-4 TRBD2 -
TGTGCCAGCGGTCCCCTCAGGGACAGGCCTGTTCTGGGCTACACCTTC CASGPLRDRPVLGYTF TRBJ1-2 TRBV27 TRBD1 -
TGTGCCAGCAGCCTTGGGACTCAAATTCAAGAGACCCAGTACTTC CASSLGTQIQETQYF TRBJ2-5 TRBV7-2 - -
TGTGCCAGCAGCTTGTCGACAGGGGATGAGCAGTTCTTC CASSLSTGDEQFF TRBJ2-1 TRBV5-6 TRBD1 -
TGTGCCATCAGTGAGGTGGCAGGGGGCGACCGCACTGAAGCTTTCTTT CAISEVAGGDRTEAFF TRBJ1-1 TRBV10-3 TRBD1 -
TGTGCCAGCAGCTCAGGACTAGCGGGGAGCTACAATGAGCAGTTCTTC CASSSGLAGSYNEQFF TRBJ2-1 TRBV11-2 TRBD2 -
TGTGCCAGCAGTGAGGACAGGGGAACCTACAATGAGCAGTTCTTC CASSEDRGTYNEQFF TRBJ2-1 TRBV6-4 TRBD1 once
TGTGCCAGCAGCTTAGTATCGGGAGGATACGGCGAGCAGTACTTC CASSLVSGGYGEQYF TRBJ2-7 TRBV11-2 TRBD2 few
TGTGCCAGCAGATACGGTCCCGAGCAGTTCTTC CASRYGPEQFF TRBJ2-1 TRBV25-1 - -
TGTGCCAGCAGCCAAAAATCTTCCGGGACAGATTTCGAGCAGTACTTC CASSQKSSGTDFEQYF TRBJ2-7 TRBV4-2 TRBD1 -
TGTGCCAGCAGCGAGGGGTGGGGACAGAAAGGCTACACCTTC CASSEGWGQKGYTF TRBJ1-2 TRBV9 TRBD1 -
TGTGCCAGCAGCTTAGGCGGGACAGCTTACGAGCAGTACTTC CASSLGGTAYEQYF TRBJ2-7 TRBV7-9 - once
TGTGCCAGCAGTTCGTTATCCAGCGGGGGCTCCTACGAGCAGTACTTC CASSSLSSGGSYEQYF TRBJ2-7 TRBV6-6 TRBD2 -
TGTGCCAGCAGTGACTCGGGGGGAACTTACAATGAGCAGTTCTTC CASSDSGGTYNEQFF TRBJ2-1 TRBV6-4 - -
TGTGCCAGTAGTATAGCGGGGGGCTACGAGCAGTACTTC CASSIAGGYEQYF TRBJ2-7 TRBV19 TRBD2 -
TGTGCCAGTAGTATGTTCTCCTCTGGAAACACCATATATTTT CASSMFSSGNTIYF TRBJ1-3 TRBV19 - once
TGCGCCAGCAGCTTGGTATGGGGGACAGGGGGAATGGATTTGGAGGAGCAGTACTTC CASSLVWGTGGMDLEEQYF TRBJ2-7 TRBV5-1 TRBD1 -
TGTGCCAGTAGTACCGGGGGGCGGGATGGGGAGACCCAGTACTTC CASSTGGRDGETQYF TRBJ2-5 TRBV19 - -
TGTGCCAGCAGCGAAACAGGGTTCACTGAAGCTTTCTTT CASSETGFTEAFF TRBJ1-1 TRBV27 - -
TGTGCCACTGCGACTAGCGGTACCTACGAGCAGTACTTC CATATSGTYEQYF TRBJ2-7 TRBV27 TRBD2 -
TGTGCCAGCAGCTTGGCTAGTGGTGGTCAGCCCCAGCATTTT CASSLASGGQPQHF TRBJ1-5 TRBV5-5 - -
TGTGCCAGCAGCGCCGGGACTAGAGTCTACGAGCAGTACTTC CASSAGTRVYEQYF TRBJ2-7 TRBV2 TRBD2 -